This is a list of T cell receptor beta chains from one sample in a study of Graves' ophthalmopathy and Graves' hyperthyroidism. TCRdb called the multiplex PCR reads again in MiXCR, with one record for every CDR3 protein. In the table there are 680,000 or so distinct CDR3 sequences, 22% of which are singletons. The sample consisted of peripheral blood. The receptors here all came from a woman younger than 30 with stable Graves' hyperthyroidism. Some clones in this sample may be carry-over from other donors' samples. Both conserved end residues are part of each CDR3. A D gene is named only where the DNA matches it firmly. A row's size may be missing; if present it is once, few, many or a size class.

J gene,clone size,D gene,V gene,CDR3 DNA,CDR3 protein
TRBJ2-4,many,-,TRBV12-3/TRBV12-4,TGTGCCAGCAGTTTTACGACTGGACAGTTTCAGTACTTC,CASSFTTGQFQYF
TRBJ2-7,many,-,TRBV5-1,TGCGCCAGCAGCTTGGGGATGTGGGCTAGCGAGTACGAGCAGTACTTC,CASSLGMWASEYEQYF
TRBJ1-1,-,-,TRBV6-1,TGTGCCACTCTATCGTCTTATATGAACACTGAAGCTTTCTTT,CATLSSYMNTEAFF
TRBJ1-2,many,TRBD1,TRBV20-1,TGCAGTGCAAATAGACAGGGGGCTGGCTACACCTTC,CSANRQGAGYTF
TRBJ2-5,many,-,TRBV4-1,TGCGCCAGCAGCCAGATAACGGTACAAGAGACCCAGTACTTC,CASSQITVQETQYF
TRBJ2-5,-,-,TRBV12-5,TGTGCTAGTGGTTTGACTCCCCGGGTGCTGAAAGAGACCCAGTACTTC,CASGLTPRVLKETQYF
TRBJ2-7,-,TRBD1,TRBV6-1,TGTGCCACCAGCCCATGGACAGGAGGTTACGAGCAGTACTTC,CATSPWTGGYEQYF
TRBJ1-3,-,-,TRBV30,TGTGCCTGGAGTATACGGAGTGACAACACCATATATTTT,CAWSIRSDNTIYF
TRBJ1-1,many,TRBD1,TRBV6-2/TRBV6-3,TGTGCCAGCAACGAAGCCCTCGGACAGGGGGCCACTGAAGCTTTCTTT,CASNEALGQGATEAFF
TRBJ2-7,many,TRBD1,TRBV28,TGTGCCACGATCAAGACAGGGCATAAAGCGGAGCAGTACTTC,CATIKTGHKAEQYF
TRBJ1-2,many,TRBD1,TRBV28,TGTGCCAGCAGTTCCCGGGACAGGGTCATCTATGGCTACACCTTC,CASSSRDRVIYGYTF
TRBJ2-2,few,-,TRBV30,TGTGCCTGGAGTTTTAGGGACCTTCGCCGGGGGGAGCTGTTTTTT,CAWSFRDLRRGELFF
TRBJ1-1,-,-,TRBV30,TGTGCCTGGAGTCGCGAACGGAACACTGAAGCTTTCTTT,CAWSRERNTEAFF
TRBJ2-2,-,-,TRBV19,TGTGCCAGTAGTATCTATTCCAGCGCGAACACCGGGGAGCTGTTTTTT,CASSIYSSANTGELFF
TRBJ2-7,-,-,TRBV15,TGTGCCACCAGCAGAGGGAGGGGACCCTACGGGGACGAGCAGTACTTC,CATSRGRGPYGDEQYF
TRBJ2-7,-,TRBD2,TRBV27,TGTGCCAGCAGTTCTCTAGCGGGAGGTGGCGAGCAGTACTTC,CASSSLAGGGEQYF
TRBJ2-7,-,-,TRBV30,TGTGCCTGGAGCCACCACGGGACACCCGGGCCTTACTTC,CAWSHHGTPGPYF
TRBJ1-1,-,-,TRBV5-1,TGCGCCAGCAGCTTGGAAGGGGGGCGGACTGAATCTTTCTTT,CASSLEGGRTESFF
TRBJ2-7,many,TRBD1,TRBV7-2,TGTGCCAGCAGTTTGGGACAGGGGAATTCGTACGAGCAGTACTTC,CASSLGQGNSYEQYF
TRBJ1-2,many,-,TRBV6-1,TGTGCCAGCAGTGAAGGTGGGGGAACCCTCTATGGCTACACCTTC,CASSEGGGTLYGYTF
TRBJ2-7,-,TRBD1,TRBV12-3/TRBV12-4,TGTGCCAGCAGCTCCGGGACAGCCCTCGAGCAGTACTTC,CASSSGTALEQYF
TRBJ1-2,many,TRBD1,TRBV20-1,TGCAGTGTACAGGGGGCGCGCGGTAACTATGGCTACACCTTC,CSVQGARGNYGYTF
TRBJ1-1,-,TRBD1,TRBV12-3/TRBV12-4,TGTGCCAGCAGTTTGATATCAGGGGGGATCAACACTGAAGCTTTCTTT,CASSLISGGINTEAFF
TRBJ1-5,few,-,TRBV19,TGTGCCAGTGGCTGGGGCGCCGGTCAGCCCCAGCATTTT,CASGWGAGQPQHF
TRBJ2-7,-,-,TRBV3-1,TGTGCCAGCAGTGCGGACGGCTATCGGGGCGAGCAGTACTTC,CASSADGYRGEQYF
TRBJ2-6,-,-,TRBV24-1,TGTGCCACCAGTGATTCCTCTCCGGGTAGGGCTGGGGCCAACGTCCTGACTTTC,CATSDSSPGRAGANVLTF
TRBJ2-5,-,-,TRBV6-2/TRBV6-3,TGTGCCAGCAGTTACTCGACTACTCGAGGAGGGGGCGCGGAGACCCAGTACTTC,CASSYSTTRGGGAETQYF
TRBJ2-2,-,-,TRBV6-2/TRBV6-3,TGTGCCAGCAGTAACTATGGCGGGGAGCTGTTTTTT,CASSNYGGELFF
TRBJ1-2,many,-,TRBV12-3/TRBV12-4,TGTGCCAGCAGTTTGAGGGTACAGGGAAATGGCTACACCTTC,CASSLRVQGNGYTF
TRBJ1-5,many,-,TRBV19,TGTGCCAGTAGTCCCTACCATGGTTCGGGTCAGCCCCAGCATTTT,CASSPYHGSGQPQHF
TRBJ2-7,-,TRBD1,TRBV18,TGTGCCAGCTCACCCAGAGGGACAGCCTGCTACGAGCAGTACTTC,CASSPRGTACYEQYF
TRBJ2-7,many,-,TRBV9,TGTGCCAGCAGCGTAGGTGGCCCCCGAGGCGAGCAGTACTTC,CASSVGGPRGEQYF
TRBJ2-4,-,TRBD2,TRBV5-1,TGCGCCAGCAGCTTAGGACTAGCGGGAGGAACGGCCAAAAACATTCAGTACTTC,CASSLGLAGGTAKNIQYF
TRBJ2-2,-,-,TRBV6-5,TGTGCCAGCAGTTACTCGGCAGGGGGGGGCGGGGAGCTGTTTTTT,CASSYSAGGGGELFF
TRBJ2-5,many,TRBD1,TRBV3-1,TGTGCCAGCAGCCATAGGACAGGCGAGACCCAGTACTTC,CASSHRTGETQYF
TRBJ1-1,many,-,TRBV20-1,TGCAGTGCTAGAGGGGGGGCGCTGGGGAACACTGAAGCTTTCTTT,CSARGGALGNTEAFF
TRBJ2-7,-,TRBD1,TRBV5-1,TGCGCCAGCAATCCGGGACAGGGGATTAACGAGCAGTACTTC,CASNPGQGINEQYF
TRBJ1-1,many,-,TRBV30,TGTGCCGGGAACCCAGACGGTACTGAAGCTTTCTTT,CAGNPDGTEAFF
TRBJ1-1,-,-,TRBV28,TGTGCCAGCCCGCCCGGTGGGGAAGGGAACACTGAAGCTTTCTTT,CASPPGGEGNTEAFF
TRBJ2-5,-,TRBD2,TRBV4-1,TGCGCCAGCAGCCCCCTAGCGGGGGGCCAGCAAGAGACCCAGTACTTC,CASSPLAGGQQETQYF
TRBJ1-6,-,-,TRBV14,TGTGCCAGCAGCTTTCGGATACCTAATTCACCCCTCCACTTT,CASSFRIPNSPLHF
TRBJ1-3,many,-,TRBV20-1,TGCAGTGTCGGGGGGGGCGGGTCGGACACCATATATTTT,CSVGGGGSDTIYF
TRBJ1-3,-,-,TRBV2,TGTGCCAGCAGTGGTAACCGGATCTCTGGAAACACCATATATTTT,CASSGNRISGNTIYF
TRBJ2-7,-,-,TRBV20-1,TGCAGTGCTAGGAGCACCGGGAACCCCTACGAGCAGTACTTC,CSARSTGNPYEQYF
TRBJ1-1,many,-,TRBV13,TGTGCCAGCAGCTTCCATTCCGGGCGCGGAACTTTCTTT,CASSFHSGRGTFF
TRBJ2-7,many,TRBD2,TRBV13,TGTGCCAGCAGGCAAGGAGGGAGGGGATACGAGCAGTACTTC,CASRQGGRGYEQYF
TRBJ1-1,many,TRBD1,TRBV5-5,TGTGCCAGCAGCTGGGGACAGACGAACACTGAAGCTTTCTTT,CASSWGQTNTEAFF
TRBJ1-6,many,TRBD1,TRBV6-6,TGTGCCAGCAGGAGACAGGGTTCGGGTTCCTATAATTCACCCCTCCACTTT,CASRRQGSGSYNSPLHF
TRBJ1-5,-,-,TRBV6-1,TGTGCCAGCAGTAATCCAGGGAGTGGTCAGCCCCAGCATTTT,CASSNPGSGQPQHF